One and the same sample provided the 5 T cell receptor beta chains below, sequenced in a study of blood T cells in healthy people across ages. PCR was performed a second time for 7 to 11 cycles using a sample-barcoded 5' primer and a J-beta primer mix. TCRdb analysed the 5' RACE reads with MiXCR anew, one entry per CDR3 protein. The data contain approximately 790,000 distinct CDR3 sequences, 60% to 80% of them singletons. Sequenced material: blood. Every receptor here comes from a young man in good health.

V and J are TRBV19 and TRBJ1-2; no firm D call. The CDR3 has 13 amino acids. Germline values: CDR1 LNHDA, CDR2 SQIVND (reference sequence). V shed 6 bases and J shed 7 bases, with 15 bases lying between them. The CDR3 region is CASSTPGGPGYTF. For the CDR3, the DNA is TGTGCCAGTAGCACTCCGGGAGGGCCTGGCTACACCTTC.

The CDR3 nucleotides read TGTGCCTGGAGTGGATCCGGCACCCGGATGTATTCACCCCTCCACTTT. Protein sequence: CAWSGSGTRMYSPLHF. The chain employs TRBV30 and TRBJ1-6, with unresolved D. V lost 1 base and J 8 bases, leaving 18 bases between the germline ends. From germline, CDR1 is GTSNPN and CDR2 SVGIG (reference sequence). This CDR3 spans 16 amino acids.

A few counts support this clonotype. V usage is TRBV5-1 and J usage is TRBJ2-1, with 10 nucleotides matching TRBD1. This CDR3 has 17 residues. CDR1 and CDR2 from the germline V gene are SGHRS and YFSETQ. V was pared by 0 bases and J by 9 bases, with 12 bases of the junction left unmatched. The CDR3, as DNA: TGCGCCAGCAGCTTGGTAGGAGTTGGGACAGGGGTTATTGAGCAGTTCTTC. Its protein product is CASSLVGVGTGVIEQFF.

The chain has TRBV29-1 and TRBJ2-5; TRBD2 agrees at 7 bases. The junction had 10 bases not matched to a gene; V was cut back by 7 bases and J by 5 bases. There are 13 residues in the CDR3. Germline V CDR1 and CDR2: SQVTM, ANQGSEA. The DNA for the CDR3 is TGCAGCGCTCCGCGGGGGTCGAGGGAGACCCAGTACTTC. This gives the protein CSAPRGSRETQYF.

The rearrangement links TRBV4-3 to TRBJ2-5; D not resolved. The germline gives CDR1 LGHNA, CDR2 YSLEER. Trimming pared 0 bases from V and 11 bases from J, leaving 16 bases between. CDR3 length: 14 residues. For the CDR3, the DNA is TGCGCCAGCAGCCAAGATCCCTCGGCTGTCGTTCAGTACTTC. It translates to CASSQDPSAVVQYF.